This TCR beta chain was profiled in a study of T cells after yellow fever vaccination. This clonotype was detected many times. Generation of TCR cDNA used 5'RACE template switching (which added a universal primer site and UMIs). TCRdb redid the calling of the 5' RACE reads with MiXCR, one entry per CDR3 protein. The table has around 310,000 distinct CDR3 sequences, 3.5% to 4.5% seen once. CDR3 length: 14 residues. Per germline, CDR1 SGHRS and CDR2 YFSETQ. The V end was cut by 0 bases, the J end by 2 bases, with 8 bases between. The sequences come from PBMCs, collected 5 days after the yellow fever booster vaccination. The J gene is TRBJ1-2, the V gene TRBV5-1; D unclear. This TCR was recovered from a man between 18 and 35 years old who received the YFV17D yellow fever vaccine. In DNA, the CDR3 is TGCGCCAGCAGCTTGGGGCCAGGCAACTATGGCTACACCTTC. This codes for CASSLGPGNYGYTF.